This T cell receptor (beta chain) appears in the sequencing data of a study of cytomegalovirus exposure and HLA in healthy donors. Whole-study results and caveats: Later analysis placed DRB1 highest and HLA-C lowest in TCR association rates, which differed by HLA locus. Researchers counted over 150 TCR beta chains as cytomegalovirus-associated. What TCR beta sequences reportedly achieved was accurate prediction of HLA-A and HLA-B alleles in most subjects.

Vbeta (60) and Jbeta (13) primers were used in the PCR. The method was immunoSEQ multiplex PCR; TCRdb's version includes in-frame clones alone and lacks a portion of them. This sample carries about 190,000 clones, approximately 80% of them seen once, and the ten largest clones take less than 15%. As to this clone: Its matching antigen is unknown.

The CDR3 has 15 amino acids. V was pared by 1 base and J by 4 bases, with 11 bases between. Germline CDR1 reads SGHTA; CDR2 reads FQGTGA. This receptor was taken from a woman aged 30 to 39 in good health and CMV-seropositive. This chain links TRBV7-3 with TRBJ2-1, with D possibly matching TRBD1 (5 bases). Sequenced input: PBMCs. CDR3 sequence reads: CASSLSGAPYNEQFF. In DNA, the CDR3 is TGTGCCAGCAGCTTAAGTGGGGCCCCTTACAATGAGCAGTTCTTC.